The clone carrying this T cell receptor (beta chain) came up many times. Its target is unknown. The sample belongs to a study of CD8 T cells in ankylosing spondylitis. Study outcomes and limitations: Matched synovial fluid from ankylosing spondylitis patients was reported to be enriched for disease-linked clones.

TCRdb independently ran MiXCR on the 5' RACE reads; one entry per CDR3 protein. The sample lists under 250,000 distinct CDR3 sequences, around 25% seen once, with approximately 6.6% in the top ten. Trimming shortened V by 6 bases and J by 2 bases, and 16 bases separated the two germline ends. The CDR3 has 14 amino acids. CDR1 is DFQATT, CDR2 SNEGSKA, per germline (reference sequence). Sequencing used blood, either unsorted or a sorted T cell fraction (not recorded which). This clonotype originated in a male donor with ankylosing spondylitis or in good health (not recorded which). The chain is built from TRBV20-1 and TRBJ2-5; TRBD1 might be the D (6 bases). The CDR3 reads CSALLPGQQETQYF. CDR3 coding DNA: TGCAGTGCCCTCCTTCCGGGACAACAAGAGACCCAGTACTTC.